The rows below give T cell receptor beta chains drawn from one sample of a study of control samples from healthy donors and cancer patients. Data came from immunoSEQ multiplex PCR; TCRdb stores just in-frame clones and leaves some out. The table includes some 87,000 clones, about nine tenths detected once. Sequencing was done on a sample of blood. The receptor set was obtained from a young man in good health. CDR3s include the opening cysteine and the closing phenylalanine or tryptophan. Fields, in order: D gene, clone size, V gene, J gene, CDR3 protein, CDR3 DNA. D genes are given only for firm matches. Where a row states a size, it is once, few, many or the class of an expanded clone; other rows omit it.

D: TRBD1; size: -; V: TRBV10-3; J: TRBJ1-5; CDR3: CAISETGGNQPQHF; DNA: TGTGCCATCAGTGAGACAGGGGGTAATCAGCCCCAGCATTTT
D: -; size: -; V: TRBV6-1; J: TRBJ1-6; CDR3: CASSERAADSPLHF; DNA: TGTGCCAGCAGTGAACGGGCCGCCGACTCACCCCTCCACTTT
D: TRBD1; size: few; V: TRBV7-8; J: TRBJ1-1; CDR3: CASSLAGQFGGTEAFF; DNA: TGTGCCAGCAGCTTAGCGGGACAGTTCGGCGGCACTGAAGCTTTCTTT
D: TRBD2; size: -; V: TRBV3-1/TRBV3-2; J: TRBJ2-7; CDR3: CASSPAGTSGEQYF; DNA: TGTGCCAGCAGCCCGGCCGGGACTAGCGGGGAGCAGTACTTC
D: -; size: -; V: TRBV7-9; J: TRBJ2-3; CDR3: CASSRTGSTDTQYF; DNA: TGTGCCAGCAGCAGAACGGGGAGCACAGATACGCAGTATTTT
D: -; size: -; V: TRBV7-2; J: TRBJ2-5; CDR3: CASSHDRGVTETQYF; DNA: TGTGCCAGCAGTCACGACAGAGGGGTTACGGAGACCCAGTACTTC
D: -; size: -; V: TRBV19; J: TRBJ2-6; CDR3: CASSLGRIRGTLLSGANVLTF; DNA: TGTGCCAGTAGTCTAGGTAGGATTCGGGGCACCCTCCTCTCTGGGGCCAACGTCCTGACTTTC
D: -; size: -; V: TRBV28; J: TRBJ1-1; CDR3: CASSFHRATEAFF; DNA: TGTGCCAGCAGTTTTCACAGGGCTACTGAAGCTTTCTTT
D: TRBD1; size: few; V: TRBV29-1; J: TRBJ1-5; CDR3: CSVEFMDRVRHF; DNA: TGCAGCGTTGAATTCATGGACAGGGTAAGACATTTT
D: -; size: -; V: TRBV11-3; J: TRBJ1-1; CDR3: CASSSQGYTEAFF; DNA: TGTGCCAGCAGCTCCCAGGGTTACACTGAAGCTTTCTTT
D: TRBD2; size: once; V: TRBV7-2; J: TRBJ2-7; CDR3: CASSPPRSGGPEQYF; DNA: TGTGCCAGCAGCCCCCCACGTAGCGGGGGGCCGGAGCAGTACTTC
D: -; size: -; V: TRBV14; J: TRBJ2-2; CDR3: CASSPHTGELFF; DNA: TGTGCCAGCAGCCCTCATACCGGGGAGCTGTTTTTT
D: -; size: -; V: TRBV6-5; J: TRBJ2-7; CDR3: CASERREKEQYF; DNA: TGTGCCAGCGAGAGGAGGGAAAAAGAGCAGTACTTC
D: -; size: -; V: TRBV10-3; J: TRBJ1-6; CDR3: CAIGALQDSPLHF; DNA: TGTGCCATTGGGGCTCTTCAAGATTCACCCCTCCACTTT
D: -; size: few; V: TRBV5-1; J: TRBJ2-6; CDR3: CASSPDSLSGANVLTF; DNA: TGCGCCAGCAGCCCGGACAGTCTCTCTGGGGCCAACGTCCTGACTTTC
D: TRBD2; size: -; V: TRBV7-3; J: TRBJ2-1; CDR3: CASSLGVSGGHNEQFF; DNA: TGTGCCAGCAGCTTAGGGGTTAGCGGGGGGCACAATGAGCAGTTCTTC
D: TRBD1; size: -; V: TRBV7-2; J: TRBJ1-5; CDR3: CASSLHPQGPSYSNQPQHF; DNA: TGTGCCAGCAGCTTACATCCACAGGGGCCCTCCTATAGCAATCAGCCCCAGCATTTT
D: -; size: -; V: TRBV21-1; J: TRBJ2-7; CDR3: CASSKSYKCCRPRWCEQYF; DNA: -